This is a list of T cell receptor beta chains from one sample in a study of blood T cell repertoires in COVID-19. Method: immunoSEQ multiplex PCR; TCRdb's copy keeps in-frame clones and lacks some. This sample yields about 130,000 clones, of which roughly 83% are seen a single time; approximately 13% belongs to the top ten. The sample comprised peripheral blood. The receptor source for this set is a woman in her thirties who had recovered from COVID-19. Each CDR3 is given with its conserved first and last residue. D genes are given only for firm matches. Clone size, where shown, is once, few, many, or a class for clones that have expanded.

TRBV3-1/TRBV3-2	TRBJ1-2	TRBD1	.	TGTGCCAGCAGCCAACAGGGGGCCTCTAACTATGGCTACACCTTC	CASSQQGASNYGYTF
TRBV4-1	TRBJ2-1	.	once	TGCGCCAGCAGCCAAGTGGAGAGGCATGAGCAGTTCTTC	CASSQVERHEQFF
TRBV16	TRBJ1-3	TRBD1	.	TGTGCCAGCAGCCAAGGCGGGACAGGGGAACAAAACACCATATATTTT	CASSQGGTGEQNTIYF
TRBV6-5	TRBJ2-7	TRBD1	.	TGTGCCAGCAGTACCTGGACAGGGGACCTACTGGAGCAGTACTTC	CASSTWTGDLLEQYF
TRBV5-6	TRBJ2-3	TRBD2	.	TGTGCCAGCAGCTTGGATAGCGGGCTTAGCACAGATACGCAGTATTTT	CASSLDSGLSTDTQYF
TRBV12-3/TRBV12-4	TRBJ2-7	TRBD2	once	TGTGCCAGCGGACTAGCGGGAACCTACGAGCAGTACTTC	CASGLAGTYEQYF
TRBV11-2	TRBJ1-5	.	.	TGTGCCAGCAGCTTAACAGGGTTCTGGCAGCCCCAGCATTTT	CASSLTGFWQPQHF
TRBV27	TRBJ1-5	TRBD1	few	TGTGCCAGCAGTTTAACGGGACAGGGTACGGGTAGGGATCAGCCCCAGCATTTT	CASSLTGQGTGRDQPQHF
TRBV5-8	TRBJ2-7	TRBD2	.	TGTGCCAGCAGCTTGGGGACTAGCGGGATAGGCGAGCAGTACTTC	CASSLGTSGIGEQYF
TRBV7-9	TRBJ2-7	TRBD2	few	TGTGCCAGCAGCCACCGGGGGGTGAGGTCCTACGAGCAGTACTTC	CASSHRGVRSYEQYF
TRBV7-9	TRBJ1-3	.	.	TGTGCCAGCAGCACCCAGCGACAGAGCTCTGGAAACACCATATATTTT	CASSTQRQSSGNTIYF
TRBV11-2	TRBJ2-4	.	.	TGTGCCAGCAGCCCCCAGGTGTCCAAAAACATTCAGTACTTC	CASSPQVSKNIQYF
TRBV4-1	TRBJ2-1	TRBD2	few	TGCGCCAGCACCGCTAGCGGGGGGCTGAATGAGCAGTTCTTC	CASTASGGLNEQFF
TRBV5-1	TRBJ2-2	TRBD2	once	TGCGCCAGCAGCTTGGATCGGGAGGGCCTGTCGGGCACCGGGGAGCTGTTTTTT	CASSLDREGLSGTGELFF
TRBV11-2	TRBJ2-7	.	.	TGTGCCAGCAGCCCCCCCCGGGGACTGCCGGCGAGTCACGAGCAGTACTTC	CASSPPRGLPASHEQYF
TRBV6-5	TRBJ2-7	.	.	TGTGCCAGCCTCGGGAAGAGCTCCTACGAGCAGTACTTC	CASLGKSSYEQYF
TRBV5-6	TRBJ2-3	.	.	TGTGCCAGCAGCTTGGGATTAGGGGAGGTCCCAGATACGCAGTATTTT	CASSLGLGEVPDTQYF
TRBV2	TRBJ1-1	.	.	TGTGCCAGCAGTGAATTGAGAGGGAACACTGAAGCTTTCTTT	CASSELRGNTEAFF
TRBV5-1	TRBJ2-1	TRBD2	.	TGCGCCAGCAGCCAGATAGCGGGAGGGCCACCCGTGCAGTTCTTC	CASSQIAGGPPVQFF
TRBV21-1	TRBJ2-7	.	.	TGTGCCAGCAGCAAAGAAGGGAGATCCTACGAGCAGTACTTC	CASSKEGRSYEQYF
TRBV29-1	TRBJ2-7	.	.	TGCAGCGTTGAACGTCAGGGTACATCCTACGAGCAGTACTTC	CSVERQGTSYEQYF
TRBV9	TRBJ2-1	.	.	TGTGCCAGCAGCCAGGAGGACGATGAGCAGTTCTTC	CASSQEDDEQFF
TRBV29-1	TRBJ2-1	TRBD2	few	TGCAGCGCCCAACGGGGGGGCGTTGAGCAGTTCTTC	CSAQRGGVEQFF
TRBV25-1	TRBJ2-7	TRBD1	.	TGTGCCAGCAGTGGACAGGGGGCATTCGAGCAGTACTTC	CASSGQGAFEQYF
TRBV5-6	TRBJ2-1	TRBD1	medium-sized	TGTGCCAGCAGCCGCGGGGGACAGGGGAATAATGAGCAGTTCTTC	CASSRGGQGNNEQFF
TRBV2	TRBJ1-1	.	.	TGTGCCAGCAGGGACCCCAAGGGAGGGCACACTGAAGCTTTCTTT	CASRDPKGGHTEAFF
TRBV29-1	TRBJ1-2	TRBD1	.	TGCAGCGTTGATGGAGACAGGGACTATGGCTACACCTTC	CSVDGDRDYGYTF
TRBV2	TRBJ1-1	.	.	TGTGCCAGCAGACCGGTGAACACTGAAGCTTTCTTT	CASRPVNTEAFF
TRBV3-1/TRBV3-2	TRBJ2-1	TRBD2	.	TGTGCCAGCAGCCAAGGGATAGCGGGAGAACGCAATGAGCAGTTCTTC	CASSQGIAGERNEQFF
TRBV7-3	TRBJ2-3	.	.	TGTGCCAGCAGCTTAATCATCACAGATACGCAGTATTTT	CASSLIITDTQYF
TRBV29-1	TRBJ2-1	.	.	TGCAGCGTTGGGGTGGCCAGGTCAAATGAGCAGTTCTTC	CSVGVARSNEQFF
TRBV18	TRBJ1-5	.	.	TGTGCCAGCTCACCAAGAAATCAGGGAGGTCAGCCCCAGCATTTT	CASSPRNQGGQPQHF
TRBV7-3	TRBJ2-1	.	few	TGTGCCAGCAGCCCGAGTGGAGGACACAATGAGCAGTTCTTC	CASSPSGGHNEQFF
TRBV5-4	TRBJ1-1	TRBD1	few	TGTGCCAGCAGCGGGACAGGGGGACTTAACACTGAAGCTTTCTTT	CASSGTGGLNTEAFF
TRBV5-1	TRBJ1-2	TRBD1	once	TGCGCCAGCAGCTTTTCCGGGACAGGGCCCTCTGAGGGAGGCTACACCTTC	CASSFSGTGPSEGGYTF
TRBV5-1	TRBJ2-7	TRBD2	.	TGCGCCAGCAGCTTTGCGGGACTAGCGGGGGGGCCATACGAGCAGTACTTC	CASSFAGLAGGPYEQYF
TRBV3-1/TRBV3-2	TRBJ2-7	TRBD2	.	TGTGCCAGCAGCCAAAGGACTAGCGGGAGTAACGAGCAGTACTTC	CASSQRTSGSNEQYF
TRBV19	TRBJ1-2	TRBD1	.	TGTGCCAGCTCCCCTACTCAGGGGGCCTATGGCTACACCTTC	CASSPTQGAYGYTF
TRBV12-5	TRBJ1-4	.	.	TGTGCTAGTGGTTTGGTCACGGCAGGGACTAATGAAAAACTGTTTTTT	CASGLVTAGTNEKLFF
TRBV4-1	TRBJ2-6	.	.	TGCGCCAGCAGCCAAACGCCCCTTAGCTCTGGGGCCAACGTCCTGACTTTC	CASSQTPLSSGANVLTF
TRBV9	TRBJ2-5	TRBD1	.	TGTGCCAGCAGCGTAGACAGGGGGCGAGAGACCCAGTACTTC	CASSVDRGRETQYF
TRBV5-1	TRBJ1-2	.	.	TGCGCCAGCAGCTCCTCCGGTGGCTACACCTTC	CASSSSGGYTF
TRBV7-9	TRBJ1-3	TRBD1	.	TGTGCCAGCAGCAACCGGGACAGGGGAGCCGGAAACACCATATATTTT	CASSNRDRGAGNTIYF
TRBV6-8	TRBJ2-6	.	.	TGTGCCAGCAGTTACTGGGGCCCTGGGGCCAACGTCCTGACTTTC	CASSYWGPGANVLTF
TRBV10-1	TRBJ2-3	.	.	TGCGCCAGCAGTGGCAGCGGATTCAGTACAGATACGCAGTATTTT	CASSGSGFSTDTQYF
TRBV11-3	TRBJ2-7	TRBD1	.	TGTGCCAGCAGCCCATCAGGGACAGGCTCCTACGAGCAGTACTTC	CASSPSGTGSYEQYF